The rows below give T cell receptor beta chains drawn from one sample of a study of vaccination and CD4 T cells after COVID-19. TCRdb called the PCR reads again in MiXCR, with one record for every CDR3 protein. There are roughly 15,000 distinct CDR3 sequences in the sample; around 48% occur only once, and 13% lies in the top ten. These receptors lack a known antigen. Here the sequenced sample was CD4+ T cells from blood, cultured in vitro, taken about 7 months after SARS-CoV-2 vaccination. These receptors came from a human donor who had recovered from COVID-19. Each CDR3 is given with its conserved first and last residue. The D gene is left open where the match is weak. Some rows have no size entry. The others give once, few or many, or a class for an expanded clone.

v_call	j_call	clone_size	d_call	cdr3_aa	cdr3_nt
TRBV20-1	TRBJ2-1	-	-	CSARDPGGSYNEQFF	TGCAGTGCTAGAGATCCAGGGGGGTCCTACAATGAGCAGTTCTTC
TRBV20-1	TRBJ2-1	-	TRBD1	CSARGGRSTGGEQFF	TGCAGTGCTAGAGGGGGAAGATCTACAGGGGGTGAGCAGTTCTTC
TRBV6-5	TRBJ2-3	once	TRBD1	CASSSHRGVGTDTQYF	TGTGCCAGCAGTTCCCACAGGGGTGTCGGCACAGATACGCAGTATTTT
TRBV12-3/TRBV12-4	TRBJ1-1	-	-	CASTPTGGDTEAFF	TGTGCCAGCACCCCAACCGGGGGTGACACTGAAGCTTTCTTT
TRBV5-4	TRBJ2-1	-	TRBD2	CASSLLSGGRDEQFF	TGTGCCAGCAGCTTGCTGAGCGGGGGGAGGGATGAGCAGTTCTTC
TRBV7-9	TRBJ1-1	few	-	CASSFGENTEAFF	TGTGCCAGCAGCTTCGGGGAGAACACTGAAGCTTTCTTT
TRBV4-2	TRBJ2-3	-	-	CASSPTELGASTDTQYF	TGTGCCAGCAGCCCTACGGAATTGGGGGCTAGCACAGATACGCAGTATTTT
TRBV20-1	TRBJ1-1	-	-	CSARGAGQKNTEAFF	TGCAGTGCTAGAGGGGCTGGACAGAAGAACACTGAAGCTTTCTTT
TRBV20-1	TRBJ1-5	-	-	CSAKDGVNQPQHF	TGCAGTGCCAAGGACGGAGTGAATCAGCCCCAGCATTTT
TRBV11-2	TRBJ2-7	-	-	CASSARGFAGIDEQYF	TGTGCCAGCAGCGCCCGAGGGTTTGCGGGTATCGACGAGCAGTACTTC
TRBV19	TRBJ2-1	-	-	CASSVAGGRGAGNEQFF	TGTGCCAGTAGTGTCGCAGGGGGCCGGGGGGCAGGCAATGAGCAGTTCTTC
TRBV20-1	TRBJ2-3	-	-	CSASSWPRVMTQYF	TGCAGTGCTAGTAGTTGGCCCCGAGTCATGACGCAGTATTTT
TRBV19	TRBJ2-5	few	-	CASSIGGAARGGETQYF	TGTGCCAGTAGTATAGGAGGGGCGGCCCGCGGAGGAGAGACCCAGTACTTC
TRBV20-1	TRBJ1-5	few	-	CSASSRLGQPQHF	TGCAGTGCTAGCAGTCGTTTAGGTCAGCCCCAGCATTTT
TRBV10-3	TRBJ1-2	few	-	CATGNTRTVHGYTF	TGTGCCACCGGAAACACTCGGACAGTCCATGGCTACACCTTC
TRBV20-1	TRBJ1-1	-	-	CSSPGGAYTEAFF	TGCAGTTCTCCGGGGGGCGCGTACACTGAAGCTTTCTTT
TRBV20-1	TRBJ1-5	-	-	CSATNIRDNNQPQHF	TGCAGTGCTACCAATATCCGGGACAACAATCAGCCCCAGCATTTT